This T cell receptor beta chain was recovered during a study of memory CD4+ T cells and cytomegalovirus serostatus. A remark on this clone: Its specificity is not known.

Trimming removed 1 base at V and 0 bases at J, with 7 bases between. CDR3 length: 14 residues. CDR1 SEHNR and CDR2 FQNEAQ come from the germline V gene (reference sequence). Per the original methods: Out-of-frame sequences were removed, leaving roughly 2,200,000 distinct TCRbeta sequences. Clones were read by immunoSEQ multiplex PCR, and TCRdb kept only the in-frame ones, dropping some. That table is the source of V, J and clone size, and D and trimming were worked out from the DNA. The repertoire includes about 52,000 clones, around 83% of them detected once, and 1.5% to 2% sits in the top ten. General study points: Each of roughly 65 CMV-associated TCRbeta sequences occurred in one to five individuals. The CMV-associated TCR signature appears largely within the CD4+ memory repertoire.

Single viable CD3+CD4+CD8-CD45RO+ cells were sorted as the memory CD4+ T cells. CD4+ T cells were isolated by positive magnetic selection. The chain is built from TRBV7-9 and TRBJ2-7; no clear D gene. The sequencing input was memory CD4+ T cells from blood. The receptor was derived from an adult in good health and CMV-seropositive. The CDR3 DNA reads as TGTGCCAGCAGCTTAGACAGAACCTCCTACGAGCAGTACTTC. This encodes CASSLDRTSYEQYF.